The following is a TCR beta chain sequence with its context. It was cDNA, reverse transcribed from extracted RNA, that served as the sequencing template. TCRdb's copy holds only in-frame clones and misses some; the assay was immunoSEQ multiplex PCR. Of hundreds of thousands of clones in the sample, roughly 57% were seen once. The data originate from a study of CD8+ T cells in alopecia areata. Lesional scalp tissue (obtained by punch biopsy) and peripheral blood were collected from alopecia areata patients. V gave up 5 bases and J gave up 0 bases, with 26 bases separating them. The CDR3 runs to 20 residues. The germline CDR1 and CDR2 sequences are MNHEY and SMNVEV (reference sequence).

The specimen was CD4+ T cells sorted from blood, collected at week 0. The rearrangement uses TRBV27 and TRBJ2-4; TRBD1 is a possible D gene (6 bases). The receptor's source is a human donor with alopecia areata. CDR3 in DNA: TGTGCCAGCAGTCGAACAGCAGTCCCTGACAGGACATTAGCCAAAAACATTCAGTACTTC. Translating gives CASSRTAVPDRTLAKNIQYF.